Sequencing of this TCR beta chain was carried out in a study of cytomegalovirus exposure and HLA in healthy donors. Study results and limitations: Previous analysis showed most TCR beta V segments were productive about 90% or about 30% of the time. Relative to equally common others, HLA-associated TCR beta chains showed greater clonal expansion in a later analysis.

The donors comprised healthy bone marrow donors. Whereas donors were nominally healthy upon sampling, unrecorded immune exposures were probable. CDR3 length: 16 residues. CDR1 and CDR2 from the germline V gene are LNHDA and SQIVND (reference sequence). With V trimmed by 2 bases and J by 3 bases, 7 bases remained unmatched. Comment on this clone: Its matching antigen is unknown.

PCR employed 60 Vbeta and 13 Jbeta primers. Assay: immunoSEQ multiplex PCR; the TCRdb copy retains only in-frame clones and omits some. The data show over 100,000 clones, and the top ten clones hold approximately 1.7%. V and J are TRBV19 and TRBJ1-2, with 9 bases matching TRBD1. The receptor comes from a woman aged 40-49 years in good health and CMV-seropositive. Sequencing was carried out using PBMCs. CDR3 residues: CASSIRGTGLDYGYTF. CDR3 bases: TGTGCCAGTAGTATAAGGGGGACAGGGCTCGACTATGGCTACACCTTC. The full variable domain, in which reference TRBV19 and TRBJ1-2 provide the parts outside the CDR3, is DGGITQSPKYLFRKEGQNVTLSCEQNLNHDAMYWYRQDPGQGLRLIYYSQIVNDFQKGDIAEGYSVSREKKESFPLTVTSAQKNPTAFYLCASSIRGTGLDYGYTFGSGTRLTVV.